These 10 T cell receptor beta chains came from one sample sequenced in a study of control samples from healthy donors and cancer patients. This table comes from immunoSEQ multiplex PCR, and its TCRdb copy is limited to in-frame clones, with some not included. The sample yields 100,000 to 150,000 clones, 85% to 95% seen once. The sample taken for sequencing was PBMCs. These receptors were collected from a man older than 75 with head and neck cancer.

This chain joins TRBV18 and TRBJ1-2, with D maybe TRBD1 (6 bases). There are 13 residues in the CDR3. Germline V gene data show CDR1 as KGHSH and CDR2 as LQKENI. V lost 2 bases and J 4 bases, leaving 8 bases between the germline ends. Written as DNA, the CDR3 is TGTGCCAGCTCACCATCGGACAGCTATGGCTACACCTTC. It yields the protein CASSPSDSYGYTF.

The chain is built from TRBV15 and TRBJ2-2; no firm D call. V lost 0 bases, J lost 1 base, and 6 bases lay in between. This CDR3 contains 15 residues. The germline V gene encodes CDR1 LNHNV and CDR2 YYDKDF (reference sequence). The CDR3 DNA follows: TGTGCCACCAGCAGAGATAATAGGAACACCGGGGAGCTGTTTTTT. Amino acids: CATSRDNRNTGELFF.

This chain links TRBV19 with TRBJ1-3; 8 bases map to TRBD1. The trim removed 1 base at V and 4 bases at J, leaving 3 bases unmatched. Germline V gene lookup returns CDR1 LNHDA and CDR2 SQIVND (reference sequence). The CDR3 is 15 residues long. The CDR3 loop reads CASSIGTGYGNTIYF. The CDR3 DNA reads TGTGCCAGTAGTATAGGGACAGGGTACGGAAACACCATATATTTT.

The V call is TRBV4-1, the J call TRBJ2-5; 7 bases map to TRBD1. The CDR3 is 15 amino acids. Trimming at V came to 4 bases and at J to 5 bases, leaving 10 bases not matched to a gene. Germline assignment: CDR1 MGHRA and CDR2 YSYEKL. The CDR3 sequence is CASSPRQGVVETQYF. The CDR3 DNA reads TGCGCCAGCAGCCCGAGGCAGGGGGTCGTGGAGACCCAGTACTTC.

The V and J genes are TRBV7-8 and TRBJ1-2; a weak D match, TRBD1 (6 bases). Germline CDR1 SGHVS, CDR2 FQNEAQ. V dropped 5 bases and J dropped 1 base, with 20 bases sitting between them. The CDR3 has 17 amino acids. CDR3 in amino acids: CASSRSVTGQLNYGYTF. As DNA, the CDR3 is TGTGCCAGCAGCCGATCAGTGACAGGACAACTTAACTATGGCTACACCTTC. Full variable domain (missing parts from reference TRBV7-8 and TRBJ1-2): GAGVSQSPRYKVAKRGQDVALRCDPISGHVSLFWYQQALGQGPEFLTYFQNEAQLDKSGLPSDRFFAERPEGSVSTLKIQRTQQEDSAVYLCASSRSVTGQLNYGYTFGSGTRLTVV.

This chain joins TRBV30 and TRBJ2-1; D gene ambiguous. In germline, CDR1 is GTSNPN, CDR2 SVGIG (reference sequence). The length of the CDR3 is 11 residues. V was trimmed by 2 bases and J by 9 bases, leaving 8 bases between them. The CDR3 is CAWSLRREQFF. The CDR3 DNA follows: TGTGCCTGGAGTCTACGCCGTGAGCAGTTCTTC.

The CDR3 coding sequence is TGTGCCAGCAGCCTTAGGACAGGGGGCCACACCGGGGAGCTGTTTTTT. It encodes CASSLRTGGHTGELFF. V is TRBV3-1 (or the pseudogene TRBV3-2) and J is TRBJ2-2; 11 positions match TRBD1. After removal of 4 bases from V and 3 bases from J, the junction contained 4 bases not matched to a gene. This CDR3 comprises 16 residues. The V gene's germline CDR1 is LGHDT and CDR2 YNNKEL (reference sequence).

CDR3 residues: CASSQDATSASAGELFF. CDR3 sequence (DNA): TGCGCCAGCAGCCAAGATGCGACTAGCGCGAGCGCCGGGGAGCTGTTTTTT. This chain uses TRBV4-3 with TRBJ2-2, with TRBD2 matching 8 bases. V trimming: 0 bases; J trimming: 6 bases; junction bases outside the gene matches: 9. The CDR3 has 17 amino acids. CDR1 is LGHNA and CDR2 is YSLEER in the germline V gene.

The chain combines TRBV18 with TRBJ1-1; D is perhaps TRBD1 (6 bases). Per germline, CDR1 KGHSH and CDR2 LQKENI. The CDR3 runs to 13 residues. V lost 1 base and J lost 4, with 7 bases in between. The CDR3 region is CASSPQGGTEAFF. The CDR3 DNA follows: TGTGCCAGCTCACCACAAGGGGGCACTGAAGCTTTCTTT.

J is TRBJ1-3 and V is TRBV9; 10 positions match TRBD1. There are 15 residues in the CDR3. J gave up 4 bases and V 3 bases, and 4 bases lay outside the gene matches. Germline CDR1 SGDLS, CDR2 YYNGEE. The CDR3 DNA reads as TGTGCCAGCAGCGCCGGGACAGGGGCCGGAAACACCATATATTTT. Amino acids: CASSAGTGAGNTIYF. Drawing the rest from reference TRBV9 and TRBJ1-3, the complete variable domain is DSGVTQTPKHLITATGQRVTLRCSPRSGDLSVYWYQQSLDQGLQFLIQYYNGEERAKGNILERFSAQQFPDLHSELNLSSLELGDSALYFCASSAGTGAGNTIYFGEGSWLTVV.